These 8 T cell receptor beta chains came from one sample sequenced in a study of Tregs in tolerant kidney transplant recipients. These receptors are not linked to any known antigen. The assay was immunoSEQ multiplex PCR, and TCRdb's table has in-frame clones only and misses some. The sample shows 15,000 to 20,000 clones, about two thirds of them seen only once. The specimen was Tregs from blood cultured with allogeneic cells. These receptors all come from a human donor in good health.

This clone was counted a few times. The rearrangement uses TRBV18 and TRBJ2-2; D not certain. Trimming left V 4 bases short and J 4 bases short, with 19 bases between. Germline values: CDR1 KGHSH, CDR2 LQKENI. There are 17 residues in the CDR3. The CDR3 here is CASSQNFRSQATGELFF. CDR3 DNA sequence: TGTGCCAGCTCACAGAACTTTAGGAGTCAGGCCACCGGGGAGCTGTTTTTT.

The chain couples TRBV7-9 to TRBJ2-5; D uncertain. CDR1 and CDR2 from the germline V gene are SEHNR and FQNEAQ (reference sequence). The CDR3 sequence is 14 residues long. V was shortened by 8 bases and J by 0 bases, with 13 bases between the two germline ends. The CDR3 bases are TGTGCCAGCGTCCTAGGGCAGAACCAAGAGACCCAGTACTTC. Translated, it gives CASVLGQNQETQYF.

This chain joins TRBV6-1 and TRBJ2-7; D may match TRBD1 or TRBD2 (6 bases each). V was pared by 2 bases and J by 2 bases, with 13 bases between. The length of the CDR3 is 15 residues. CDR1 and CDR2 (germline): MNHNS, SASEGT. CDR3 region: CASSERGAVPYEQYF. The CDR3 DNA is TGTGCCAGCAGTGAAAGGGGGGCGGTTCCCTACGAGCAGTACTTC.

The chain joins TRBV19 to TRBJ2-7, with D tentatively TRBD2 (6 bases). This CDR3 region has 14 residues. Germline CDR1 is LNHDA and CDR2 is SQIVND (reference sequence). Trimming left V 6 bases short and J 4 bases short, with 16 bases between. The chain's CDR3 is CASSFVAGSYEQYF. The CDR3 bases are TGTGCCAGTAGCTTCGTCGCGGGATCATACGAGCAGTACTTC.

This chain uses TRBV15 with TRBJ2-7; D is ambiguous. There are 13 residues in the CDR3. With 0 bases removed from V and 6 bases from J, the gap between germline ends came to 9 bases. In germline, CDR1 is LNHNV, CDR2 YYDKDF (reference sequence). CDR3 residues: CATSRDLGVEQYF. The CDR3 DNA reads TGTGCCACCAGCAGAGATTTGGGTGTCGAGCAGTACTTC.

The chain couples TRBV6-4 to TRBJ2-4; no firm D call. CDR1 is MRHNA, CDR2 SNTAGT, per germline. Trimming removed 2 bases at V and 1 base at J, with 12 bases between. The CDR3 spans 16 residues. The CDR3 spells CASSDKGLLAKNIQYF. The CDR3 DNA reads as TGTGCCAGCAGTGACAAGGGTCTTTTGGCCAAAAACATTCAGTACTTC.

The chain couples TRBV19 to TRBJ1-5; D perhaps matches TRBD1 (5 bases). Trimming took off 5 bases at V and 0 bases at J, with 14 bases between the two ends. The CDR3 runs 16 residues. Germline CDR1 LNHDA, CDR2 SQIVND (reference sequence). The CDR3 DNA reads TGTGCCAGTAGTCTACGGACACTTATTAGCAATCAGCCCCAGCATTTT. Encoded protein: CASSLRTLISNQPQHF.

The J gene is TRBJ2-5, the V gene TRBV15; perhaps TRBD2 as D (5 bases). V lost 5 bases, J lost 5 bases, and 18 bases lay in between. The germline V gene encodes CDR1 LNHNV and CDR2 YYDKDF (reference sequence). This CDR3 spans 15 amino acids. CDR3 amino acids: CATSASVLRVETQYF. The CDR3 DNA follows: TGTGCCACCAGCGCATCAGTATTGCGGGTTGAGACCCAGTACTTC. The variable domain in full, with the rest retrieved from reference TRBV15 and TRBJ2-5, is DAMVIQNPRYQVTQFGKPVTLSCSQTLNHNVMYWYQQKSSQAPKLLFHYYDKDFNNEADTPDNFQSRRPNTSFCFLDIRSPGLGDTAMYLCATSASVLRVETQYFGPGTRLLVL.